Sequencing of this T cell receptor (beta chain) was carried out in a study of T cells in Graves' hyperthyroidism and ophthalmopathy. At the level of the study: Peripheral blood draws took place at initial diagnosis, ahead of any treatment.

Investigators excluded patients with uncontrolled infection, other autoimmune disease, pregnancy or lactation. Trimming removed 5 bases from V and 3 bases from J; junction bases left unmatched: 11. The CDR3 sequence is 16 residues long. Germline-derived CDR1 and CDR2 are SGDLS and YYNGEE. This clonotype has just a few counts. The TCR beta CDR3 regions underwent amplification using RNA transcripts as the source. Carried out on the TCR CDR3, a first-round RT-PCR used the HTBI primer set. Each CDR3 protein gets one entry after TCRdb re-called the multiplex PCR reads with MiXCR. The table records around 300,000 distinct CDR3 sequences, about 15% of them present only once.

The sequencing input was blood. The TCR sequence derives from a woman aged 25 to 45 with Graves' hyperthyroidism. This chain connects TRBV9 to TRBJ2-1; 7 bases line up with TRBD2. In nucleotides, the CDR3 is TGTGCCAGCAGTGCTAGCGGACCCGCCCTCTACAATGAGCAGTTCTTC. This codes for CASSASGPALYNEQFF. The full variable domain, in which reference TRBV9 and TRBJ2-1 provide the parts outside the CDR3, is DSGVTQTPKHLITATGQRVTLRCSPRSGDLSVYWYQQSLDQGLQFLIQYYNGEERAKGNILERFSAQQFPDLHSELNLSSLELGDSALYFCASSASGPALYNEQFFGPGTRLTVL.